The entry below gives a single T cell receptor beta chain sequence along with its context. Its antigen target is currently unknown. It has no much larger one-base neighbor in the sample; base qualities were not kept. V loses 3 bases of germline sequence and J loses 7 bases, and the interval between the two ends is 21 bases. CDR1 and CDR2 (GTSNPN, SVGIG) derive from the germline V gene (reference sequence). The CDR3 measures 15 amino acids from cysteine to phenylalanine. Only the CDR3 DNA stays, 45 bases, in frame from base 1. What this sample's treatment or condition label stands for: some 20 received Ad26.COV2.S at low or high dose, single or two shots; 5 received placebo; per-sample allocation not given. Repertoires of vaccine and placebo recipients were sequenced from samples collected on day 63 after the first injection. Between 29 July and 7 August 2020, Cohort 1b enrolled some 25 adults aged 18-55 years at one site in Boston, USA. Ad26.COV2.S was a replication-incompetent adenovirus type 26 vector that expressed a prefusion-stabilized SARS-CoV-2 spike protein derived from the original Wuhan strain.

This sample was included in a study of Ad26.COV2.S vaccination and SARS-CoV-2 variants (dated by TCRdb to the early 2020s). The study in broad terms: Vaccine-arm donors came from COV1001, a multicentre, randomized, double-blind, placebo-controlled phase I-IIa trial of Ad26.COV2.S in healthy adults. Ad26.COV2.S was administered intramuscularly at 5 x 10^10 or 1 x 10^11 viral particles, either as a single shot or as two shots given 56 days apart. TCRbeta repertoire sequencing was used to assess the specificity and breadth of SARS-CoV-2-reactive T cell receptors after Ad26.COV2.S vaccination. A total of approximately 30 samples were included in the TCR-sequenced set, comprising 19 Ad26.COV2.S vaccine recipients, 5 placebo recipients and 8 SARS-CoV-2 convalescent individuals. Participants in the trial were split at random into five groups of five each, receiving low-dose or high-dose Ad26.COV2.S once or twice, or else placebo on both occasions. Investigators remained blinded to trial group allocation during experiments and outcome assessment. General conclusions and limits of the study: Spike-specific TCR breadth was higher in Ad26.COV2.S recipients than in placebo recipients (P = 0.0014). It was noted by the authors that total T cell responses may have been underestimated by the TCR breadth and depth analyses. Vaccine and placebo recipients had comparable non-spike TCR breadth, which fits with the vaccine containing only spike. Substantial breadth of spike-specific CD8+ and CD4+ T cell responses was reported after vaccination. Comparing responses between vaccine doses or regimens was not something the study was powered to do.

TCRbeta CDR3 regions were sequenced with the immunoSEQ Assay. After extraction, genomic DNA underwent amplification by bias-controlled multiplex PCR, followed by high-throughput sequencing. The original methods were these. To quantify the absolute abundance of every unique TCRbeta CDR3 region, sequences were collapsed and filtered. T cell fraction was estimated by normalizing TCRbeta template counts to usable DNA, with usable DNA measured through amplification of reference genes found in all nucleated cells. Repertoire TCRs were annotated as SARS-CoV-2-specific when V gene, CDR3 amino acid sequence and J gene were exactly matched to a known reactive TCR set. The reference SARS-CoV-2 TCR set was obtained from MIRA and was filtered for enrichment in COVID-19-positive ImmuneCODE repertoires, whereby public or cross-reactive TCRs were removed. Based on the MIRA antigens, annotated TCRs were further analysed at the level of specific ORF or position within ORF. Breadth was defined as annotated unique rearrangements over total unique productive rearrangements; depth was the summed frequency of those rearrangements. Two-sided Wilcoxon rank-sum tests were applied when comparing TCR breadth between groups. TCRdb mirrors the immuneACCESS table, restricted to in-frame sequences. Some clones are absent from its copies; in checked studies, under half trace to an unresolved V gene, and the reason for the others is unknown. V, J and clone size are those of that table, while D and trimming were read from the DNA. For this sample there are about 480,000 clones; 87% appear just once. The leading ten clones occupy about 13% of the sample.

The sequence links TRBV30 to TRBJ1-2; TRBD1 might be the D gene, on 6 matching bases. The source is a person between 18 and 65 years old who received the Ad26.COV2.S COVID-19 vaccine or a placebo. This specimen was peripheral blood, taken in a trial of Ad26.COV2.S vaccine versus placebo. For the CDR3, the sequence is CAWRPNIGRGAGYTF. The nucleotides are TGTGCCTGGAGGCCAAACATCGGCCGGGGGGCTGGCTACACCTTC.